This T cell receptor (beta chain) is from a study of CD8+CD57+ T cells in acquired aplastic anemia. Overall study findings and caveats: Between the patient and control groups, CD8+ Simpson's diversity did not differ significantly. Patients and controls shared approximately 30 CD8+ CDR3 sequences.

Genomic DNA served as template for TCR beta VDJ and CDR3 profiling. TCRdb re-analysed the reads in MiXCR, keeping a single row per CDR3 protein. The table includes roughly 150,000 distinct CDR3 sequences, less than 50% detected once. In patients chosen for sequencing, flow cytometry had shown CD8+CD57+ cell expansion. The cohort consisted entirely of patients having severe acquired aplastic anemia. Worth noting for this clonotype: The antigen is unknown.

V trimming: 3 bases; J trimming: 2 bases; junction bases outside the gene matches: 11. The CDR3 is made up of 18 amino acids. The V gene's germline CDR1 is SGHRS and CDR2 YFSETQ. The specimen was sorted CD4+, CD8+, or CD8+CD57+ T cells (not recorded which) from PBMCs. This sequence originates from a human donor with aplastic anemia. V is TRBV5-1 and J is TRBJ1-3, with TRBD1 matching 10 bases. The CDR3 region is CASSWNRQGATPGNTIYF. DNA of the CDR3: TGCGCCAGCAGCTGGAATAGACAGGGGGCCACTCCTGGAAACACCATATATTTT.